The clone carrying this T cell receptor beta chain was counted at least ten times. Its matching antigen is unknown. PBMCs were obtained from over 8.5 ml fresh peripheral blood. The CDR3 regions of TCR beta were amplified from RNA transcripts. With the HTBI primer set, the TCR CDR3 went through a first round of RT-PCR. TCRdb passed the multiplex PCR reads through MiXCR, listing each CDR3 protein once. The data show roughly 660,000 distinct CDR3 sequences, with about 18% seen just once and roughly a sixth held by the top ten. The data stem from a study of T cells in Graves' hyperthyroidism and ophthalmopathy. Study results and caveats: Most clonotypes expanded in thyroid above 0.001 were likewise present in blood. The model foresaw ophthalmopathy a median around 6.8 months prior to onset.

V lost 0 bases to trimming and J lost 1 base, with 9 bases between them. Germline CDR1 is MNHEY and CDR2 is SMNVEV (reference sequence). The CDR3 sequence is 15 residues long. Sequencing input: blood. This receptor was taken from a man aged 50-60 years with Graves' hyperthyroidism. This chain uses TRBV27 with TRBJ2-5, with D perhaps matching TRBD1 or TRBD2 (5 bases each). As DNA, the CDR3 is TGTGCCAGCAGTTTATCTTTGGGGGTCCAAGAGACCCAGTACTTC. This codes for CASSLSLGVQETQYF.